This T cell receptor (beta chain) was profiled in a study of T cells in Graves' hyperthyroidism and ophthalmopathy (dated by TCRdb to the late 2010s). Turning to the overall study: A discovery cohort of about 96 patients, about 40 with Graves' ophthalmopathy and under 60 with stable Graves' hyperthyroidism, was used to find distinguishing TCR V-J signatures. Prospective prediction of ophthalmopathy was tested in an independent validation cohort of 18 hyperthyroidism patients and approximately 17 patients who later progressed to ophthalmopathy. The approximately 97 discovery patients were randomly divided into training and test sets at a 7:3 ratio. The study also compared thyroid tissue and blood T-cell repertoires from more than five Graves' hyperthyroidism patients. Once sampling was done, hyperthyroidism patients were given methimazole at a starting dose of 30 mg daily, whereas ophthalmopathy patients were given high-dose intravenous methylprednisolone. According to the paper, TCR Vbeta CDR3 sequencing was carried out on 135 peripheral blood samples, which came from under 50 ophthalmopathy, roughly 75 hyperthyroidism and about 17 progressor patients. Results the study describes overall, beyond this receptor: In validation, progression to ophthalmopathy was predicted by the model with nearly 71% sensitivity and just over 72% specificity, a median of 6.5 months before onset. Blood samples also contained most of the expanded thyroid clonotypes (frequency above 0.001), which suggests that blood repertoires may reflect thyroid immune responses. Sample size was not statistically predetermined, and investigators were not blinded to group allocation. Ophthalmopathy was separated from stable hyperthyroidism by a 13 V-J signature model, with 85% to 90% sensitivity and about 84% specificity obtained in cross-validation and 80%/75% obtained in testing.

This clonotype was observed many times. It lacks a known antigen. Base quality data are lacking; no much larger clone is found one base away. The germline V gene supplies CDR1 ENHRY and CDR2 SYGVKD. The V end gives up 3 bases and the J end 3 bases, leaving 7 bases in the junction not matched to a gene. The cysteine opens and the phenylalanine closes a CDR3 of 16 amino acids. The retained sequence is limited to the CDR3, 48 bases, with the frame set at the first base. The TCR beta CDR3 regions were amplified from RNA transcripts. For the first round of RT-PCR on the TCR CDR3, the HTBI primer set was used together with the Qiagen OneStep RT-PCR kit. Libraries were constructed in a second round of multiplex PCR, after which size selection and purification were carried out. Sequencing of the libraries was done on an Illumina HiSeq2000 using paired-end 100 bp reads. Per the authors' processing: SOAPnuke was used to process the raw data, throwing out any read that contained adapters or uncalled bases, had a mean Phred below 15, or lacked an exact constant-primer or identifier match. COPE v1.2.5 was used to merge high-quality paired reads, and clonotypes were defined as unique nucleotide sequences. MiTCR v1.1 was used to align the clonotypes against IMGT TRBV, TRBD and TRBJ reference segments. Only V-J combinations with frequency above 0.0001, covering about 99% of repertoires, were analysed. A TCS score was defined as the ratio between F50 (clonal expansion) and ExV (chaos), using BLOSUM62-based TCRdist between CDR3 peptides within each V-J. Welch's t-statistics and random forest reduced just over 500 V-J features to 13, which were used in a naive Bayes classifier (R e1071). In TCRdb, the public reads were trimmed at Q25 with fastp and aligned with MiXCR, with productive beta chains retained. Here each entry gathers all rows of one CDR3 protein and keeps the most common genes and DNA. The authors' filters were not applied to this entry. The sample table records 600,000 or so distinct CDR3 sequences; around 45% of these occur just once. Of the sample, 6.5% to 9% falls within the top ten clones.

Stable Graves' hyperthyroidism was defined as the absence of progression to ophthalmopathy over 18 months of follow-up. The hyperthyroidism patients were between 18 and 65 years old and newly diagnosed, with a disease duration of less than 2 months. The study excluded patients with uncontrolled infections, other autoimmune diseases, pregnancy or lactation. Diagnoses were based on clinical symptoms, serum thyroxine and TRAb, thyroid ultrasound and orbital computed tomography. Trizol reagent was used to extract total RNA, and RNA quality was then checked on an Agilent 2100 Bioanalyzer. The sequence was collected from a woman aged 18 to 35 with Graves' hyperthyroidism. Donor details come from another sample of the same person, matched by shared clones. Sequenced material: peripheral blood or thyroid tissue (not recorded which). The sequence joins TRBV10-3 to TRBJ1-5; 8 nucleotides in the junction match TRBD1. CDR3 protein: CAISDGGQVYNQPQHF. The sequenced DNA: TGTGCCATCAGTGACGGGGGACAGGTGTACAATCAGCCCCAGCATTTT.